This TCR beta chain stems from a study of brain metastases from non-small cell lung cancer (dated by TCRdb to between 2017 and 2020). Regarding the study in general: In non-small-cell lung cancer patients, the researchers characterized the immune microenvironment of brain metastases and primary tumors that had been resected as matched pairs. Points the paper makes about the study in general: Paired brain metastases and primary tumors largely shared TCR repertoires, although T-cell densities in the metastases were sparse. T-cell infiltration was lower in brain metastases than in primary tumors (P < 0.001). Compared with the matched primary tumors, about two thirds of brain metastases appeared to show expanded T-cell clones.

In its sample, this clone comes out as large (0.1 to 1%). Its antigen remains undetermined. Base qualities are not provided; no much larger clone lies one nucleotide away. The same CDR3 also results from other DNA sequences found in this sample. Library preparation was by the immunoSEQ multiplex PCR assay. T-cell receptor beta chain repertoire sequencing was performed alongside a 770-gene immune expression panel. Held by TCRdb, this immuneACCESS table contains in-frame sequences only and omits some clones. Under half of the omission traces to an unresolved V gene where checked; the cause of the rest is unknown. Here the sample has fewer than 3,000 clones; roughly 82% occur a single time. Roughly a sixth of the sample is held by the ten biggest clonotypes. A cohort of about 39 patients with surgically resected non-small-cell lung cancer, for whom both primary tumor and brain metastasis specimens were available, was included. Archival formalin-fixed, paraffin-embedded tissues were used as the tumor specimens.

The CDR3 holds 15 amino acids from the cysteine to the phenylalanine. Only the CDR3 portion is preserved as DNA: 45 bases, with reading frame beginning at the first base. At the junction V is shortened by 7 bases and J by 4 bases; bases outside the gene matches: 7. CDR1 and CDR2 are drawn from the germline V gene (reference sequence): SGHNT, YYREEE. Sequenced input: primary lung tumor tissue. The cell subset or site label corresponds to: primary lung tumor paired with brain metastasis. The chain links TRBV5-4 with TRBJ2-1; TRBD2 fits 11 bases in the junction. This receptor was obtained from a donor older than 35 with non-small cell lung cancer. The CDR3 loop reads CASWPGTSGYNEQFF. The base sequence is TGTGCCAGCTGGCCCGGGACTAGCGGATACAATGAGCAGTTCTTC.